This T cell receptor (beta chain) comes out of a study of blood T cell repertoires in COVID-19. Trimming shortened V by 3 bases and J by 12 bases, and 15 bases separated the two germline ends. The CDR3 runs to 13 residues. From germline, CDR1 is KGHSH and CDR2 LQKENI. Repertoires were generated with immunoSEQ multiplex PCR, while TCRdb's copy carries only in-frame clones and drops some. The profile shows approximately 400,000 clones, around 83% of them singletons. This clone has ten or more counts. V usage is TRBV18 and J usage is TRBJ2-1, with D possibly matching TRBD2 (5 bases). The sample was PBMCs or T cells enriched from blood (not recorded which). The sequence came from a woman aged 45-59 years who had recovered from COVID-19. The CDR3 sequence: CASSPGRQWGQFF. Here the CDR3 DNA reads TGTGCCAGCTCACCGGGGAGACAATGGGGGCAGTTCTTC.